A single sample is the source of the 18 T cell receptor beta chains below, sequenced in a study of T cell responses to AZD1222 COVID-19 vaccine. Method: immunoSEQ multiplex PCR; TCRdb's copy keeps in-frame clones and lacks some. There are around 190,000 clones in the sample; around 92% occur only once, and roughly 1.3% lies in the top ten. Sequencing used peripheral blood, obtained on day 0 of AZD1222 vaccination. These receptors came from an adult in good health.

CDR3 bases: TGTGCCAGCAGCTTCCAGGCGGGGCACCAAGAGACCCAGTACTTC. Protein product: CASSFQAGHQETQYF. The genes are TRBV7-2 and TRBJ2-5; D possibly corresponds to TRBD2 (6 bases). Germline CDR1 and CDR2: SGHTA and FQGNSA. V lost 3 bases and J 0 bases, leaving 11 bases between the germline ends. This CDR3 contains 15 residues. Based on the CDR3 plus reference TRBV7-2 and TRBJ2-5, the full variable domain is GAGVSQSPSNKVTEKGKDVELRCDPISGHTALYWYRQSLGQGLEFLIYFQGNSAPDKSGLPSDRFSAERTGGSVSTLTIQRTQQEDSAVYLCASSFQAGHQETQYFGPGTRLLVL.

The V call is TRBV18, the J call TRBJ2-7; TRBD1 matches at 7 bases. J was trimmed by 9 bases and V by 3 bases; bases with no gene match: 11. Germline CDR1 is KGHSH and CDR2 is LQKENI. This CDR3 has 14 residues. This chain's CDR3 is CASSPDRVGSGQYF. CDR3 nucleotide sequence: TGTGCCAGCTCACCCGACAGGGTGGGCAGCGGGCAGTACTTC. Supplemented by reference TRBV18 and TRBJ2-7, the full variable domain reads NAGVMQNPRHLVRRRGQEARLRCSPMKGHSHVYWYRQLPEEGLKFMVYLQKENIIDESGMPKERFSAEFPKEGPSILRIQQVVRGDSAAYFCASSPDRVGSGQYFGPGTRLTVT.

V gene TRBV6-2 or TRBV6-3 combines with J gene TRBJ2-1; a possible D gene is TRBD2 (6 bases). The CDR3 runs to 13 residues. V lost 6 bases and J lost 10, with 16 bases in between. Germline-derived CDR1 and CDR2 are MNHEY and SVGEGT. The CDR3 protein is CASSVGGGSEQFF. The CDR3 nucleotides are TGTGCCAGCAGCGTCGGGGGTGGAAGCGAGCAGTTCTTC.

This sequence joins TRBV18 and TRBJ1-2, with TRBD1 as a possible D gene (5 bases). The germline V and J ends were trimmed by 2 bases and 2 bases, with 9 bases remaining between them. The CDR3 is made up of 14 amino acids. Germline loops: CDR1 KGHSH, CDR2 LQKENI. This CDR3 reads CASSPGGTNYGYTF. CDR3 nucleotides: TGTGCCAGCTCACCAGGAGGGACCAACTATGGCTACACCTTC.

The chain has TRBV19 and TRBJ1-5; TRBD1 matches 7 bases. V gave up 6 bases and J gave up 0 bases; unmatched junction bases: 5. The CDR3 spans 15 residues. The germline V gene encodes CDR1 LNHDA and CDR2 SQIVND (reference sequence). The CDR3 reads CASRGQSNSNQPQHF. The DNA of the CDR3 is TGTGCCAGTAGGGGACAGTCTAATAGCAATCAGCCCCAGCATTTT.

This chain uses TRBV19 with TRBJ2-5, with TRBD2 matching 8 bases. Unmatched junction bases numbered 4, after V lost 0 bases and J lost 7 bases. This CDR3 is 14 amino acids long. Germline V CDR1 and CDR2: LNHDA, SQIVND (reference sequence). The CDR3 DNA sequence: TGTGCCAGTAGTATAGATCGCGCGGGGGGGACCCAGTACTTC. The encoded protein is CASSIDRAGGTQYF.

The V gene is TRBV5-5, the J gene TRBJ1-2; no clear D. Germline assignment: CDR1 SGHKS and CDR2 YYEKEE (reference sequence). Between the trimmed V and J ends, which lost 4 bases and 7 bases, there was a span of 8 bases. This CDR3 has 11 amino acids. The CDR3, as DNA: TGTGCCAGCAGCCTGAAAGTTGGCTACACCTTC. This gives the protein CASSLKVGYTF.

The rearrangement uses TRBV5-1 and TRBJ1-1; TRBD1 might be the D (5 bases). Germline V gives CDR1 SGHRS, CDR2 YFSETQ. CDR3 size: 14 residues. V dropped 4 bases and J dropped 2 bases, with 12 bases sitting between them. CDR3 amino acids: CASSRQTENTEAFF. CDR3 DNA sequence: TGCGCCAGCAGCCGGCAGACAGAAAACACTGAAGCTTTCTTT.

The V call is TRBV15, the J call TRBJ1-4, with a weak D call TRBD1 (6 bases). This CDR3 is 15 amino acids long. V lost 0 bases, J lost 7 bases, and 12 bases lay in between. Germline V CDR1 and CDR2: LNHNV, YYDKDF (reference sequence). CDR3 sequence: CATSRDVGGAEKLFF. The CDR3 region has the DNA TGTGCCACCAGCAGAGATGTCGGGGGGGCTGAAAAACTGTTTTTT.

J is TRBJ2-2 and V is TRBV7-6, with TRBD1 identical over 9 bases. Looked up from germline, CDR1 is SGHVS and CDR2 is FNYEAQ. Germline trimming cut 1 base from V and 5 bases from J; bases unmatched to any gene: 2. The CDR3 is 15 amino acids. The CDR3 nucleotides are TGTGCCAGCAGCTTAGGGACAGGGGAAACCGGGGAGCTGTTTTTT. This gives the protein CASSLGTGETGELFF.

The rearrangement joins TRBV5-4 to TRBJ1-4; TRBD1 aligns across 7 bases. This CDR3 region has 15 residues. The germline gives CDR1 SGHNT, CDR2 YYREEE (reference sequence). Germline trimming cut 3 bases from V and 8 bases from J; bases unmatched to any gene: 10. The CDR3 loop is CASSSRQGSGEKLFF. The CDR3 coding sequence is TGTGCCAGCAGCTCAAGACAGGGTAGTGGGGAAAAACTGTTTTTT.

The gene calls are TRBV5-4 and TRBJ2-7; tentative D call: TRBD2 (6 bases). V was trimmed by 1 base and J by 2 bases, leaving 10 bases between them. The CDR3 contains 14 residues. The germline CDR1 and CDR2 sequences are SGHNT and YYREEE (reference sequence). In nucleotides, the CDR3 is TGTGCCAGCAGCTTGCCGGGGGAACCCTACGAGCAGTACTTC. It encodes CASSLPGEPYEQYF. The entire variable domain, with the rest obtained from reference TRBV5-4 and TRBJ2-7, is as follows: ETGVTQSPTHLIKTRGQQVTLRCSSQSGHNTVSWYQQALGQGPQFIFQYYREEENGRGNFPPRFSGLQFPNYSSELNVNALELDDSALYLCASSLPGEPYEQYFGPGTRLTVT.

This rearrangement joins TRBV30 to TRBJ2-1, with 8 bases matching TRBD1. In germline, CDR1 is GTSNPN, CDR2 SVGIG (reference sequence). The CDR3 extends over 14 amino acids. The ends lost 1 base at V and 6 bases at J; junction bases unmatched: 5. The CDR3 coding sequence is TGTGCCTGGAGTGACCTGGACAGGGTCAATGAGCAGTTCTTC. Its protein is CAWSDLDRVNEQFF.

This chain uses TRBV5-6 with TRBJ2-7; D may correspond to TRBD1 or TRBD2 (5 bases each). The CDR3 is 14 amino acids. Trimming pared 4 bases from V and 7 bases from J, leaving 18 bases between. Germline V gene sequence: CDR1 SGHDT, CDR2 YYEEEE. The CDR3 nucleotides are TGTGCCAGCAGCGATACGGGGACCTCCGGGGAGCAGTACTTC. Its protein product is CASSDTGTSGEQYF.

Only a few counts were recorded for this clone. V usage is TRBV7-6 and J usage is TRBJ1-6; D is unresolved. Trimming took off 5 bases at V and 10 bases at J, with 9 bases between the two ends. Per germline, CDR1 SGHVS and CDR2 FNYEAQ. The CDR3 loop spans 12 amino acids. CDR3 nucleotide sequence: TGTGCCAGCAGCACCGCGGCCTCACCCCTCCACTTT. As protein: CASSTAASPLHF.

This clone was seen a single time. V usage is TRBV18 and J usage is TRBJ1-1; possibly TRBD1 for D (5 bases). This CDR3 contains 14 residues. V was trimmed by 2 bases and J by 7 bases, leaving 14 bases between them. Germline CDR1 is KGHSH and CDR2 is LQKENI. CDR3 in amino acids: CASSPRQGWVEAFF. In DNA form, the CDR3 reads TGTGCCAGCTCACCAAGGCAGGGCTGGGTTGAAGCTTTCTTT.

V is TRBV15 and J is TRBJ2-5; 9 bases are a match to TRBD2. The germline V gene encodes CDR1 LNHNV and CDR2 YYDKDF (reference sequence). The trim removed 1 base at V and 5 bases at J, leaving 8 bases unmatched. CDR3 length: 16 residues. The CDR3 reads CATSRAQRGEGETQYF. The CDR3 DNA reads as TGTGCCACCAGCAGAGCCCAGCGGGGGGAGGGGGAGACCCAGTACTTC.

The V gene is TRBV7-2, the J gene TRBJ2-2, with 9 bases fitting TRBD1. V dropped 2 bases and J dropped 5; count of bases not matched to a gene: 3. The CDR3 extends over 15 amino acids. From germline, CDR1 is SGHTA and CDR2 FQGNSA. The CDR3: CASSLRDRATGELFF. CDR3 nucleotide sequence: TGTGCCAGCAGCTTAAGGGACAGGGCGACCGGGGAGCTGTTTTTT.